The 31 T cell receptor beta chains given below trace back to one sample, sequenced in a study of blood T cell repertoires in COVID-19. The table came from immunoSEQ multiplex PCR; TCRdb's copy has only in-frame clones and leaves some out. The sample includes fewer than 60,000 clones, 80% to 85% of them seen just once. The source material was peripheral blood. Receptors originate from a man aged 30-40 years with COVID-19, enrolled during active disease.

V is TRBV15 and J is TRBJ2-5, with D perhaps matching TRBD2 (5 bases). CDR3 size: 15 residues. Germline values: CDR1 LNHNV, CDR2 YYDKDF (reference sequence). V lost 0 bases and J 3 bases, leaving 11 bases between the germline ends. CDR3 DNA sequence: TGTGCCACCAGCAGAGATCGGGGTAGCGAAGAGACCCAGTACTTC. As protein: CATSRDRGSEETQYF.

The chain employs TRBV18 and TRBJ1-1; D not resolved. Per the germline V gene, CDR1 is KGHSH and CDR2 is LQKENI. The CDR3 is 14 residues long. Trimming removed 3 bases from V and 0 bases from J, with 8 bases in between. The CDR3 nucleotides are TGTGCCAGCTCACCCAACTGGTTGAACACTGAAGCTTTCTTT. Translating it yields CASSPNWLNTEAFF.

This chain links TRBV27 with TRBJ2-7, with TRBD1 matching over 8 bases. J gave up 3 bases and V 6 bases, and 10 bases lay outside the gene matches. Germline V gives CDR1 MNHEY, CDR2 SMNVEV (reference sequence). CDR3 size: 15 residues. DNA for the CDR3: TGTGCCAGCAGACATCACGGGACAGGTGTCTACGAGCAGTACTTC. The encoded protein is CASRHHGTGVYEQYF.

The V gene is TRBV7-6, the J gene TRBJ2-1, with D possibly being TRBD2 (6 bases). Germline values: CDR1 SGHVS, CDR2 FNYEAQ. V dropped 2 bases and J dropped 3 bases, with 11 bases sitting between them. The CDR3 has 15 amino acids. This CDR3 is CASSLNAGYYNEQFF. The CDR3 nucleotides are TGTGCCAGCAGCTTAAATGCGGGATACTACAATGAGCAGTTCTTC. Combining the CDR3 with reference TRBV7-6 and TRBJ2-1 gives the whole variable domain GAGVSQSPRYKVTKRGQDVALRCDPISGHVSLYWYRQALGQGPEFLTYFNYEAQQDKSGLPNDRFSAERPEGSISTLTIQRTEQRDSAMYRCASSLNAGYYNEQFFGPGTRLTVL.

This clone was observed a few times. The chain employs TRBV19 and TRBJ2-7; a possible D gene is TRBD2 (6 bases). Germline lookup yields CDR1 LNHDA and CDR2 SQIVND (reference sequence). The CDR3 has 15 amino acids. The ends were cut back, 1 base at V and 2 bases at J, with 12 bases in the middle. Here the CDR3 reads CASSIVLATTYEQYF. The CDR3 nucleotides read TGTGCCAGTAGTATAGTCCTAGCGACAACCTACGAGCAGTACTTC.

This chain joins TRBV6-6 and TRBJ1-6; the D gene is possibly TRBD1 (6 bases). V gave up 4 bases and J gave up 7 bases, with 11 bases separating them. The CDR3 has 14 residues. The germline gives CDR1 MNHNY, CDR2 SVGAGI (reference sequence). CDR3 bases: TGTGCCAGCAGTTCAACAGGGTCGAATTCACCCCTCCACTTT. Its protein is CASSSTGSNSPLHF.

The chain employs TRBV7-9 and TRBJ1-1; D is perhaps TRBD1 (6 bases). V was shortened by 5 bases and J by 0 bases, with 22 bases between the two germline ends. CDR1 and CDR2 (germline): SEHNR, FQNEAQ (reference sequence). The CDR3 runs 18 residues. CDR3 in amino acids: CASSPEGGGGLMNTEAFF. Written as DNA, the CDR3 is TGTGCCAGCAGCCCCGAAGGGGGGGGCGGTCTCATGAACACTGAAGCTTTCTTT.

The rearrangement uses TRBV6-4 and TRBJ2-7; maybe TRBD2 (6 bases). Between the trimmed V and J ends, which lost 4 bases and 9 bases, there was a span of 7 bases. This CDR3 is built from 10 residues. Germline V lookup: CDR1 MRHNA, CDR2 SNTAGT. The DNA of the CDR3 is TGTGCCAGCAGTGCAGCGGGGCAGTACTTC. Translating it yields CASSAAGQYF.

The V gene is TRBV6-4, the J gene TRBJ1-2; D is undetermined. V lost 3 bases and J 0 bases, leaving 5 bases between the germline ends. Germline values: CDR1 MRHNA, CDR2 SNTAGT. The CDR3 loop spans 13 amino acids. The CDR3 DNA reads TGTGCCAGCAGTGAGAGGGCTAACTATGGCTACACCTTC. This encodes CASSERANYGYTF.

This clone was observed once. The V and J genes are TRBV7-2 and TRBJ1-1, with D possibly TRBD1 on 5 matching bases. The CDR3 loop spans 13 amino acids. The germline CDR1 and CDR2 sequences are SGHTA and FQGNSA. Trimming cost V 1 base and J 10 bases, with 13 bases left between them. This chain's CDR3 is CASSLGSQGVAFF. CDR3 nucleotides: TGTGCCAGCAGCTTAGGCAGTCAGGGTGTAGCTTTCTTT.

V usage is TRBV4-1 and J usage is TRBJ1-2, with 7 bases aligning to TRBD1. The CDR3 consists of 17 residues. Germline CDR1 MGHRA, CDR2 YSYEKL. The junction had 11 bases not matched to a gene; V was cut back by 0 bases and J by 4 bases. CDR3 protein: CASSQDVQGKGTYGYTF. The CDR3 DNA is TGCGCCAGCAGCCAAGACGTACAGGGGAAAGGGACCTATGGCTACACCTTC.

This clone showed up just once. The CDR3 loop reads CASSDAGRSTDTQYF. The CDR3 DNA reads TGTGCCAGCAGTGACGCGGGCAGAAGCACAGATACGCAGTATTTT. The chain links TRBV6-1 to TRBJ2-3, with a weak D call TRBD2 (5 bases). There are 15 residues in the CDR3. The V gene's germline CDR1 is MNHNS and CDR2 SASEGT. V was shortened by 3 bases and J by 0 bases, with 10 bases between the two germline ends.

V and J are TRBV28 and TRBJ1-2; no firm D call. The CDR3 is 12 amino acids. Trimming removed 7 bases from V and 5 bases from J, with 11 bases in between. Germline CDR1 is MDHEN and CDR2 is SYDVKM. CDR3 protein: CASNQKIYGYTF. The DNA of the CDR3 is TGTGCCAGCAATCAGAAAATTTATGGCTACACCTTC.

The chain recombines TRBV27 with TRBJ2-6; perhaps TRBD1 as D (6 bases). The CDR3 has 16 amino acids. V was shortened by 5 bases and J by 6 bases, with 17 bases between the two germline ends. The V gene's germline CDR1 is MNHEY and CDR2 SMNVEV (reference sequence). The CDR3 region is CASSPIPRGVANVLTF. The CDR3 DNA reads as TGTGCCAGCAGTCCCATCCCCAGGGGCGTGGCCAACGTCCTGACTTTC. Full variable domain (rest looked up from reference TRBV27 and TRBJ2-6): EAQVTQNPRYLITVTGKKLTVTCSQNMNHEYMSWYRQDPGLGLRQIYYSMNVEVTDKGDVPEGYKVSRKEKRNFPLILESPSPNQTSLYFCASSPIPRGVANVLTFGAGSRLTVL.

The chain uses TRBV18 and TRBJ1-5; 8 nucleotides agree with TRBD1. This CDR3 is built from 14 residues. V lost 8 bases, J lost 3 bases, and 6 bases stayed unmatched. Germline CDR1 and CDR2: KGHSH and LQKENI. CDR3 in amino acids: CASRQTGDNQPQHF. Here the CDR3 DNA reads TGTGCCAGCCGCCAGACAGGGGACAATCAGCCCCAGCATTTT. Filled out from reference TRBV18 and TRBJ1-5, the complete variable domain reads NAGVMQNPRHLVRRRGQEARLRCSPMKGHSHVYWYRQLPEEGLKFMVYLQKENIIDESGMPKERFSAEFPKEGPSILRIQQVVRGDSAAYFCASRQTGDNQPQHFGDGTRLSIL.

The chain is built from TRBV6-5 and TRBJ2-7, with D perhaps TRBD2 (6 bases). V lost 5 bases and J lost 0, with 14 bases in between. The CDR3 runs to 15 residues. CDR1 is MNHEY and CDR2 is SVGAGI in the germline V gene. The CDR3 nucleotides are TGTGCCAGCAGTCCCCGGGGAGGCAGCTCCTACGAGCAGTACTTC. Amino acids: CASSPRGGSSYEQYF.

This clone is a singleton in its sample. As DNA, the CDR3 is TGTGCCAGCAGCCAAGGGCTAGGCCAGTACTTC. This codes for CASSQGLGQYF. This chain uses TRBV14 with TRBJ2-7; the D is unclear. Per germline, CDR1 SGHDN and CDR2 FVKESK. CDR3 length: 11 residues. With 1 base removed from V and 10 bases from J, the gap between germline ends came to 8 bases.

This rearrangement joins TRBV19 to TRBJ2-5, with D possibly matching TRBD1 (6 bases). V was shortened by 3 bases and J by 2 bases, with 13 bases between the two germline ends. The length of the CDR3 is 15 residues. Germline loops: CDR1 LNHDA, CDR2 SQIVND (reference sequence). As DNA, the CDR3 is TGTGCCAGTAGTATCCGACAGGAGGTACAAGAGACCCAGTACTTC. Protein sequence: CASSIRQEVQETQYF. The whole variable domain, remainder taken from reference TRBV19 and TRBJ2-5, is DGGITQSPKYLFRKEGQNVTLSCEQNLNHDAMYWYRQDPGQGLRLIYYSQIVNDFQKGDIAEGYSVSREKKESFPLTVTSAQKNPTAFYLCASSIRQEVQETQYFGPGTRLLVL.

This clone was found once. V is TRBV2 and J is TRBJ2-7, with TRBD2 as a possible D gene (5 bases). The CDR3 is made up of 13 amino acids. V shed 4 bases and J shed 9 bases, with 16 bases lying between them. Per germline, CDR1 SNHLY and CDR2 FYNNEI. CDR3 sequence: CASSGLLRAAQYF. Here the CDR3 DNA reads TGTGCCAGCAGTGGTCTGTTGAGGGCCGCGCAGTACTTC.

The CDR3 here is CASSWTGGEQYF. CDR3 DNA: TGTGCCAGCAGTTGGACAGGGGGCGAGCAGTACTTC. The V gene is TRBV27, the J gene TRBJ2-7; 10 nucleotides match TRBD1. In germline, CDR1 is MNHEY, CDR2 SMNVEV (reference sequence). The CDR3 totals 12 residues. V lost 4 bases to trimming and J lost 6 bases; unmatched junction nucleotides: 0.

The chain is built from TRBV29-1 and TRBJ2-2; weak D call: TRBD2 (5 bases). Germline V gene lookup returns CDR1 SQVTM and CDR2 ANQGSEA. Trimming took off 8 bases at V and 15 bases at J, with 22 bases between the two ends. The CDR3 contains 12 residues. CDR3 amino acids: CSLNSDFRCVFF. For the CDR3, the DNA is TGCAGCTTGAACTCGGACTTCCGGTGCGTGTTTTTT.

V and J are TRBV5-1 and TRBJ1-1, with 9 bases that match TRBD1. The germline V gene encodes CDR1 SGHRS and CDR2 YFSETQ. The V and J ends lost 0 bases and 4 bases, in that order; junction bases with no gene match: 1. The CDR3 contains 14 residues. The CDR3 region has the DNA TGCGCCAGCAGCTTGGGACAGGGGGGCACTGAAGCTTTCTTT. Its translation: CASSLGQGGTEAFF.

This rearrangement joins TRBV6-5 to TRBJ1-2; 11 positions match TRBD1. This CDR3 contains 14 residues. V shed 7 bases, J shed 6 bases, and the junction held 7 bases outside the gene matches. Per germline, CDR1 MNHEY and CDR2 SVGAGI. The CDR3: CASTTDRGRDGYTF. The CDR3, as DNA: TGTGCCAGCACGACGGACAGGGGGCGGGATGGCTACACCTTC.

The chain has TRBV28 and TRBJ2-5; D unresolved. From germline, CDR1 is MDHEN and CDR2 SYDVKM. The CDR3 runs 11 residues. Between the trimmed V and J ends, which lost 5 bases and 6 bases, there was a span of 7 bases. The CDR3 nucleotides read TGTGCCAGCAGTCCCCAGAAGACCCAGTACTTC. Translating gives CASSPQKTQYF.

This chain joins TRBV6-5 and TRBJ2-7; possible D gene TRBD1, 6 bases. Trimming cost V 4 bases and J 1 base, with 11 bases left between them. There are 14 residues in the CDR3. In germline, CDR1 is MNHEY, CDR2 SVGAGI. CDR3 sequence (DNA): TGTGCCAGCAGTTTCGCAGGGGCTTCCTACGAGCAGTACTTC. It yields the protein CASSFAGASYEQYF.

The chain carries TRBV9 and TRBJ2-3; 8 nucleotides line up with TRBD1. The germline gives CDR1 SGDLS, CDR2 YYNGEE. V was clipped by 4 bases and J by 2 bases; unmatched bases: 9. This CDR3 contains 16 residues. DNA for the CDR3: TGTGCCAGCAGCAGAGAACAGGGGGAACCCACAGATACGCAGTATTTT. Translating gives CASSREQGEPTDTQYF.

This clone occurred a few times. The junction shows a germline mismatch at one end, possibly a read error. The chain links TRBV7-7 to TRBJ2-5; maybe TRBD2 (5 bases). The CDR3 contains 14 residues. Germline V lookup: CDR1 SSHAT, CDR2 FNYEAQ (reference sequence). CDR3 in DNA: TGTGCTAGCAGCTTACGTAGCGATCAAGAGACCCAGTACTTC. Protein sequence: CASSLRSDQETQYF.

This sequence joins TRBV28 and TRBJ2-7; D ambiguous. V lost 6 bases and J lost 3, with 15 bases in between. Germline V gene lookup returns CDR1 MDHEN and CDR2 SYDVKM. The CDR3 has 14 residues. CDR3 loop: CASRSSAGSYEQYF. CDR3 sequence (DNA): TGTGCCAGCAGAAGTTCGGCAGGCAGCTACGAGCAGTACTTC.

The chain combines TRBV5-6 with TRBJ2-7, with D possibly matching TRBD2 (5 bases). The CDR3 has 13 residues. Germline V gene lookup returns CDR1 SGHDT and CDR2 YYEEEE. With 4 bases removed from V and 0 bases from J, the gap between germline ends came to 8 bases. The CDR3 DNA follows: TGTGCCAGCAGCCCAGAGGGCTCCTACGAGCAGTACTTC. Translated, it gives CASSPEGSYEQYF.

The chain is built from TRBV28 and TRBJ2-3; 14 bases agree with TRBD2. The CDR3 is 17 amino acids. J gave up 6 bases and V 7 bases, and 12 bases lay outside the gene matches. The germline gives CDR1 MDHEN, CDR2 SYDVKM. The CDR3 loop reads CASTPGGLAGGVDTQYF. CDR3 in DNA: TGTGCCAGCACCCCCGGCGGACTAGCGGGAGGAGTTGATACGCAGTATTTT. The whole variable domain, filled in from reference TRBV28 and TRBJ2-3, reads DVKVTQSSRYLVKRTGEKVFLECVQDMDHENMFWYRQDPGLGLRLIYFSYDVKMKEKGDIPEGYSVSREKKERFSLILESASTNQTSMYLCASTPGGLAGGVDTQYFGPGTRLTVL.

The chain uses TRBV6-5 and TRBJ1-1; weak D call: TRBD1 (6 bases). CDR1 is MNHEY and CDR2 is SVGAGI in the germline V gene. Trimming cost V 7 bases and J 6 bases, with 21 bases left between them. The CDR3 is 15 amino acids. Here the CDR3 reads CASTGEGGPWAEAFF. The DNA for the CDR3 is TGTGCCAGCACGGGGGAGGGGGGACCGTGGGCTGAAGCTTTCTTT.